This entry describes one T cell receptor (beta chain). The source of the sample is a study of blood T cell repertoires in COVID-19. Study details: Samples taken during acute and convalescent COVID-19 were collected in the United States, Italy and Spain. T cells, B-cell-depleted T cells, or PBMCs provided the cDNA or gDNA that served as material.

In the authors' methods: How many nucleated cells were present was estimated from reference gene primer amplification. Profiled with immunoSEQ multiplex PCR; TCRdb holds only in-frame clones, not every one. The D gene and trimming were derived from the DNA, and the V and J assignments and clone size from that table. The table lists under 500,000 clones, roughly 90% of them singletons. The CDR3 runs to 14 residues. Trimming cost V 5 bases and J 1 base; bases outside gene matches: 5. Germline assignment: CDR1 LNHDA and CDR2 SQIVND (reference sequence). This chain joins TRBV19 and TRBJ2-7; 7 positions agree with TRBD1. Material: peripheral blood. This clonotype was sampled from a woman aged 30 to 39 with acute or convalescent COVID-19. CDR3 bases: TGTGCCAGTAGTTCCGACAGGGCTTCCTACGAGCAGTACTTC. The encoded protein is CASSSDRASYEQYF.